This record covers a single T cell receptor beta chain. Its specificity is not known. An amount of RNA that ranged from roughly 0.5 to 1 ug was reverse transcribed with random hexamers. Amplification of TCR beta CDR3 by immunoSEQ multiplex PCR spanned 54 Vbeta and 13 Jbeta. One entry per CDR3 protein results from TCRdb running MiXCR on the immunoSEQ multiplex PCR reads. The table lists about 250,000 distinct CDR3 sequences, around 95% of them singletons, with 0.06% to 0.08% in the top ten. The source of the sample is a study of CD8 T cells in Susac syndrome. The germline V gene has CDR1 SQVTM and CDR2 ANQGSEA. This CDR3 has 15 residues. V was clipped by 6 bases and J by 1 base, with 16 bases between them. From blood CD8+ and CD4+ T cells, TCR beta sequences were generated. TEMRA cells were FACS-enriched, while CD8+ and CD4+ T cells were negatively isolated. Study-wide points: The authors acknowledged that the study's TCR sequencing and HLA analysis involved relatively few individuals.

This sequence joins TRBV29-1 and TRBJ1-5; tentatively, D is TRBD1 (6 bases). The sequenced sample was CD4+ T cells from PBMCs. This TCR derives from a human donor with multiple sclerosis. CDR3 nucleotide sequence: TGCAGCGTCCGAACAGGGACTGGAAGCAATCAGCCCCAGCATTTT. Protein: CSVRTGTGSNQPQHF.